These 16 T cell receptor beta chains were sequenced from one sample in a study of CD8 T cells in ankylosing spondylitis. TCRdb fed the 5' RACE reads into MiXCR, producing one record per CDR3 protein. The sample records approximately 220,000 distinct CDR3 sequences, roughly a tenth being singletons. The sample taken for sequencing was blood, either unsorted or a sorted T cell fraction (not recorded which). Every receptor here comes from a male donor with ankylosing spondylitis or in good health (not recorded which).

The table lists this clonotype with many counts. The chain couples TRBV20-1 to TRBJ2-3, with unresolved D. The CDR3 has 13 residues. The germline gives CDR1 DFQATT, CDR2 SNEGSKA (reference sequence). The V gene lost 2 bases and the J gene lost 12 bases, with 18 bases spanning the gap. For the CDR3, the DNA is TGCAGTGCTAGACAAAGTGGGTCCTGGCCCCAGTATTTT. Protein product: CSARQSGSWPQYF.

This clonotype was counted many times. The chain joins TRBV3-1 to TRBJ2-2; D gene ambiguous. CDR1 and CDR2 from the germline V gene are LGHDT and YNNKEL (reference sequence). Trimming removed 0 bases from V and 0 bases from J, with 14 bases in between. The CDR3 is 18 amino acids. The CDR3 spells CASSQELGGVSNTGELFF. CDR3 bases: TGTGCCAGCAGCCAAGAGTTGGGCGGAGTTTCGAACACCGGGGAGCTGTTTTTT.

A note on this clonotype: At one of its ends the junction is not consistent with the germline gene, which may arise from a read error. The chain is built from TRBV2 and TRBJ2-2; D is possibly TRBD2 (6 bases). The CDR3 runs 15 residues. Germline CDR1 and CDR2: SNHLY and FYNNEI. The DNA for the CDR3 is TGTGCCAGCAGGGAAGGCCTAGCGAGGACCGGGGAGCTGTTTTTT. Translated: CASREGLARTGELFF.

For this clonotype: A clone one base away is much larger, so this may be a read error. The rearrangement links TRBV18 to TRBJ1-6, with no clear D. The CDR3 has 15 amino acids. Germline CDR1 reads KGHSH; CDR2 reads LQKENI. CDR3 residues: CASSAGREYNSPLPF. CDR3 bases: TGTGCCAGCTCTGCCGGGAGGGAGTATAATTCACCCCTCCCCTTT. The full variable domain, in which reference TRBV18 and TRBJ1-6 provide the parts outside the CDR3, is NAGVMQNPRHLVRRRGQEARLRCSPMKGHSHVYWYRQLPEEGLKFMVYLQKENIIDESGMPKERFSAEFPKEGPSILRIQQVVRGDSAAYFCASSAGREYNSPLPFGNGTRLTVT.

The sample holds many counts of this clonotype. The chain recombines TRBV11-2 with TRBJ2-2; D is undetermined. Trimming took 8 bases from V and 0 from J, leaving 7 bases between them. Germline V gene data show CDR1 as SGHAT and CDR2 as FQNNGV. The CDR3 runs to 13 residues. The CDR3 spells CASGEPNTGELFF. CDR3 nucleotides: TGTGCCAGCGGTGAGCCGAACACCGGGGAGCTGTTTTTT.

This clonotype was counted a few times. V gene TRBV28 combines with J gene TRBJ1-5; a possible D gene is TRBD1 (6 bases). Germline values: CDR1 MDHEN, CDR2 SYDVKM. V lost 8 bases to trimming and J lost 7 bases, with 12 bases between them. This CDR3 has 12 residues. CDR3 nucleotide sequence: TGTGCCAGCGTACAGGGTCCCCAGCCCCAGCATTTT. Protein sequence: CASVQGPQPQHF.

The chain couples TRBV7-9 to TRBJ1-6; D not resolved. CDR3 length equals 12 residues. The germline gives CDR1 SEHNR, CDR2 FQNEAQ (reference sequence). The V end was cut by 5 bases, the J end by 11 bases, with 10 bases between. The DNA for the CDR3 is TGTGCCAGCAGCCCGGAGATCCCACCCCTCCACTTT. Its protein is CASSPEIPPLHF.

This chain connects TRBV4-2 to TRBJ1-1; D ambiguous. CDR3 length: 14 amino acids. CDR1 is LGHNA, CDR2 YNFKEQ, per germline. Trimming took off 4 bases at V and 2 bases at J, with 11 bases between the two ends. The CDR3 nucleotides read TGTGCCAGCAGCCCTTGGCAGCCCAACACTGAAGCTTTCTTT. Translating it yields CASSPWQPNTEAFF.

This clonotype was seen many times. The chain joins TRBV24-1 to TRBJ1-2; D unresolved. Germline V gene sequence: CDR1 KGHDR, CDR2 SFDVKD. Between the trimmed V and J ends, which lost 6 bases and 3 bases, there was a span of 13 bases. This CDR3 region has 14 residues. DNA of the CDR3: TGTGCCACCAGTAATCCGGGGTACGACTATGGCTACACCTTC. This sequence encodes CATSNPGYDYGYTF.

This clonotype was detected only a few times. V is TRBV11-2 and J is TRBJ2-3; 13 bases line up with TRBD2. Germline CDR1 reads SGHAT; CDR2 reads FQNNGV. This CDR3 spans 18 amino acids. V lost 3 bases and J lost 6; bases outside the gene matches: 12. The CDR3 DNA is TGTGCCAGCAGCTTCTCCGGGACTAGCGGGGTCGGAGGGGATACGCAGTATTTT. It yields the protein CASSFSGTSGVGGDTQYF.

This clonotype has more than one count but fewer than ten. This chain connects TRBV28 to TRBJ2-1; no reliable D call. This CDR3 has 12 residues. V shed 10 bases and J shed 9 bases, with 16 bases lying between them. Germline values: CDR1 MDHEN, CDR2 SYDVKM. The CDR3: CATAPFVPEQFF. The CDR3 DNA is TGTGCCACAGCCCCTTTCGTACCTGAGCAGTTCTTC.

As concerns this clonotype: One end of the junction fails to match germline, which may point to a read error. The chain couples TRBV9 to TRBJ2-1; the D gene is possibly TRBD1 (5 bases). The germline V gene encodes CDR1 SGDLS and CDR2 YYNGEE. CDR3 length: 15 residues. This CDR3 is CAGSVDLGEDWEQFF. The CDR3 DNA is TGTGCCGGCAGCGTAGATTTAGGGGAAGATTGGGAGCAGTTCTTC.

The chain couples TRBV3-1 to TRBJ2-1; TRBD1 aligns across 10 bases. With V trimmed by 10 bases and J by 2 bases, 14 bases remained unmatched. Germline assignment: CDR1 LGHDT and CDR2 YNNKEL (reference sequence). CDR3 length: 17 amino acids. CDR3 residues: CATTQGTGTGAYNEQFF. The CDR3 DNA reads TGTGCCACCACCCAAGGGACGGGGACAGGGGCCTACAATGAGCAGTTCTTC.

J is TRBJ2-3 and V is TRBV6-1, with D perhaps matching TRBD2 (5 bases). Germline loops: CDR1 MNHNS, CDR2 SASEGT. V dropped 7 bases and J dropped 6 bases, with 14 bases sitting between them. This CDR3 has 13 residues. The CDR3 sequence is CASTPSGSDTQYF. The CDR3 DNA sequence: TGTGCCAGCACCCCCTCGGGGTCTGATACGCAGTATTTT.

This clonotype showed up many times. The chain combines TRBV29-1 with TRBJ1-1; D gene unclear. V was clipped by 4 bases and J by 5 bases, with 11 bases between them. CDR1 is SQVTM and CDR2 is ANQGSEA in the germline V gene. This CDR3 comprises 12 residues. The CDR3: CSVAVDGTEAFF. CDR3 nucleotide sequence: TGCAGCGTTGCGGTCGACGGGACTGAAGCTTTCTTT.

This clonotype was recorded a few times. V usage is TRBV18 and J usage is TRBJ2-3; 11 positions match TRBD2. V trimming: 7 bases; J trimming: 0 bases; junction bases outside the gene matches: 15. The CDR3 runs 19 residues. Germline V gene sequence: CDR1 KGHSH, CDR2 LQKENI. The CDR3 loop is CASYRSPSGGTSSTDTQYF. In DNA, the CDR3 is TGTGCCAGCTACCGGAGCCCTAGCGGGGGGACCTCTAGCACAGATACGCAGTATTTT.